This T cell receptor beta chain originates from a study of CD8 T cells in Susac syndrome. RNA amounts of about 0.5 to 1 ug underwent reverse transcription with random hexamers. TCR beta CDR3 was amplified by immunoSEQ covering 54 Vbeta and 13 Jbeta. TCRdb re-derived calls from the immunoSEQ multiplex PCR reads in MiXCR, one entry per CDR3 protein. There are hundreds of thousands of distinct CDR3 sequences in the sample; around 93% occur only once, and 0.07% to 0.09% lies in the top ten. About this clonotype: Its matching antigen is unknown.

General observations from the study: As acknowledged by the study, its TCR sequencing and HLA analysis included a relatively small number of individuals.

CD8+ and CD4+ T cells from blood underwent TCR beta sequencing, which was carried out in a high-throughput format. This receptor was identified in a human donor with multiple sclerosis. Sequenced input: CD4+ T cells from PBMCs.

CDR3 in DNA: TGTGCCAGCAGCACGGGGTTCGCCTATGGCTACACCTTC. It specifies CASSTGFAYGYTF. The chain carries TRBV6-6 and TRBJ1-2; no firm D call. V gave up 6 bases and J gave up 4 bases, with 12 bases separating them. Germline CDR1 MNHNY, CDR2 SVGAGI (reference sequence). The CDR3 totals 13 residues.